These 30 T cell receptor beta chains originate from one sample sequenced in a study of blood T cell repertoires in COVID-19. The method was immunoSEQ multiplex PCR; TCRdb's version includes in-frame clones alone and lacks a portion of them. The repertoire consists of 290,000 or so clones, with around 90% occurring once and the leading ten covering approximately 1.2%. The sequencing input was PBMCs or T cells enriched from blood (not recorded which). These receptors were obtained from a woman aged 30 to 39 who had recovered from COVID-19.

V and J are TRBV5-1 and TRBJ2-1, with TRBD2 matching 16 bases. This CDR3 spans 16 amino acids. The V gene end was trimmed by 0 bases and the J gene end by 10 bases; junction bases not matched to a gene: 4. The germline CDR1 and CDR2 sequences are SGHRS and YFSETQ. The chain's CDR3 is CASSLEGTSGRVEQFF. CDR3 bases: TGCGCCAGCAGCTTGGAAGGGACTAGCGGGAGGGTCGAGCAGTTCTTC.

This clone was seen once. The chain links TRBV30 to TRBJ2-5; 7 positions match TRBD2. V was pared by 0 bases and J by 1 base, with 8 bases of the junction left unmatched. Germline V lookup: CDR1 GTSNPN, CDR2 SVGIG (reference sequence). This CDR3 contains 16 residues. DNA of the CDR3: TGTGCCTGGAGTGTCGGGATAGCGGGTGGCCAAGAGACCCAGTACTTC. Translating gives CAWSVGIAGGQETQYF.

The chain joins TRBV3-1 (or the pseudogene TRBV3-2) to TRBJ1-6; 10 bases line up with TRBD1. The germline CDR1 and CDR2 sequences are LGHDT and YNNKEL (reference sequence). CDR3 size: 15 residues. V was pared by 5 bases and J by 10 bases, with 8 bases of the junction left unmatched. CDR3 residues: CASSARDRGLSPLHF. The DNA of the CDR3 is TGTGCCAGCAGCGCAAGGGACAGGGGCTTATCACCCCTCCACTTT.

V is TRBV4-3 and J is TRBJ2-7; D remains ambiguous. Trimming left V 1 base short and J 0 bases short, with 10 bases between. The V gene's germline CDR1 is LGHNA and CDR2 YSLEER. The CDR3 loop spans 15 amino acids. The CDR3 protein is CASSQALGHSYEQYF. The CDR3 DNA follows: TGCGCCAGCAGCCAAGCCCTTGGCCACTCCTACGAGCAGTACTTC.

This rearrangement joins TRBV2 to TRBJ1-2, with 7 bases aligning to TRBD1. The CDR3 covers 15 residues. Germline lookup yields CDR1 SNHLY and CDR2 FYNNEI. The V gene end was trimmed by 2 bases and the J gene end by 4 bases; junction bases not matched to a gene: 7. Here the CDR3 reads CASSELGTVPYGYTF. CDR3 in DNA: TGTGCCAGCAGTGAATTGGGGACAGTCCCCTATGGCTACACCTTC.

The rearrangement uses TRBV27 and TRBJ1-3, with unresolved D. CDR1 is MNHEY and CDR2 is SMNVEV in the germline V gene (reference sequence). V dropped 2 bases and J dropped 0 bases, with 8 bases sitting between them. There are 15 residues in the CDR3. The CDR3 DNA reads TGTGCCAGCAGTTTACGCGGGAACTCTGGAAACACCATATATTTT. It specifies CASSLRGNSGNTIYF.

This clone was observed a handful of times. The chain carries TRBV7-9 and TRBJ1-5, with TRBD1 identical over 9 bases. Germline CDR1 is SEHNR and CDR2 is FQNEAQ (reference sequence). The CDR3 length is 16 residues. V trimming: 6 bases; J trimming: 2 bases; junction bases outside the gene matches: 8. The CDR3 region is CASSTDRGEGNQPQHF. Written as DNA, the CDR3 is TGTGCCAGCAGTACCGACAGGGGGGAGGGCAATCAGCCCCAGCATTTT.

The chain links TRBV3-1 (or the pseudogene TRBV3-2) to TRBJ1-2, with 8 nucleotides matching TRBD1. Losses at the gene ends were 5 bases for V and 4 bases for J; bases not matched to a gene: 6. This CDR3 is 14 amino acids long. CDR1 and CDR2 from the germline V gene are LGHDT and YNNKEL (reference sequence). CDR3 protein: CASSSDRASYGYTF. CDR3 nucleotide sequence: TGTGCCAGCAGCTCGGACAGGGCCTCCTATGGCTACACCTTC.

V gene TRBV25-1 combines with J gene TRBJ2-5; D remains ambiguous. Trimming took 5 bases from V and 2 from J, leaving 3 bases between them. CDR1 and CDR2 from the germline V gene are MGHDK and SYGVNS. The CDR3 sequence is 11 residues long. Here the CDR3 reads CASSPQETQYF. CDR3 nucleotide sequence: TGTGCCAGCAGTCCTCAAGAGACCCAGTACTTC.

V gene TRBV19 combines with J gene TRBJ2-7, with 9 bases matching TRBD1. CDR3 length: 13 amino acids. Germline assignment: CDR1 LNHDA and CDR2 SQIVND (reference sequence). After removal of 1 base from V and 6 bases from J, the junction contained 1 base not matched to a gene. The CDR3 nucleotides read TGTGCCAGTAGTATAGGACAGGGGGTCGAGCAGTACTTC. Translated: CASSIGQGVEQYF.

The CDR3 DNA follows: TGTGCCAGCAGTTTTTTGCTAGCGGGAGGATGGGAGACCCAGTACTTC. Translation gives CASSFLLAGGWETQYF. The chain carries TRBV28 and TRBJ2-5, with TRBD2 identical over 11 bases. V gave up 3 bases and J gave up 5 bases; unmatched junction bases: 8. The CDR3 runs to 16 residues. Germline V gene lookup returns CDR1 MDHEN and CDR2 SYDVKM.

The chain carries TRBV6-5 and TRBJ1-1; a possible D gene is TRBD1 (5 bases). Deletions cut 5 bases from V and 8 bases from J, with 21 bases between. The CDR3 is 15 residues long. CDR1 and CDR2 (germline): MNHEY, SVGAGI. CDR3 bases: TGTGCCAGCAGTCCACTCATCGGGGGGAGGAGCGAAGCTTTCTTT. Its translation: CASSPLIGGRSEAFF.

The V gene is TRBV28, the J gene TRBJ1-5, with TRBD1 identical over 7 bases. Germline-derived CDR1 and CDR2 are MDHEN and SYDVKM. This CDR3 contains 14 residues. With V trimmed by 4 bases and J by 7 bases, 7 bases remained unmatched. The CDR3 nucleotides are TGTGCCAGCAGTTGGCCAGGGGGAAACCAGCCCCAGCATTTT. It is translated as CASSWPGGNQPQHF.

The chain carries TRBV4-2 and TRBJ2-2; 8 bases line up with TRBD2. The V segment lost 1 base and the J segment 8 bases; nucleotides outside the gene matches: 6. The CDR3 covers 15 residues. Per the germline V gene, CDR1 is LGHNA and CDR2 is YNFKEQ. The CDR3 region is CASSQVDSGSGELFF. CDR3 DNA sequence: TGTGCCAGCAGCCAAGTAGACAGCGGGAGTGGGGAGCTGTTTTTT.

This chain uses TRBV11-2 with TRBJ2-3; 8 bases match TRBD2. The germline CDR1 and CDR2 sequences are SGHAT and FQNNGV. J lost 0 bases, V lost 5 bases, and 7 bases had no gene match. The CDR3 sequence is 16 residues long. CDR3 nucleotide sequence: TGTGCCAGCAGCGTAACTAGCGGACTAAGCACAGATACGCAGTATTTT. Translation: CASSVTSGLSTDTQYF.

The CDR3 protein is CASSCRLAGNEKLSYNEQFF. The CDR3 DNA is TGTGCCAGCAGCTGCCGACTAGCGGGCAACGAAAAATTATCCTACAATGAGCAGTTCTTC. The V call is TRBV13, the J call TRBJ2-1; 10 nucleotides align to TRBD2. The V gene end was trimmed by 4 bases and the J gene end by 1 base; junction bases not matched to a gene: 16. CDR3 length: 20 residues. The germline V gene has CDR1 PRHDT and CDR2 FYEKMQ (reference sequence).

The genes are TRBV19 and TRBJ1-5, with 7 positions matching TRBD1. The length of the CDR3 is 17 residues. The germline gives CDR1 LNHDA, CDR2 SQIVND (reference sequence). V lost 2 bases to trimming and J lost 4 bases; unmatched junction nucleotides: 11. The CDR3 DNA reads as TGTGCCAGTAGTATAAGAGGGACAGCGAACCTTAATCAGCCCCAGCATTTT. Encoded protein: CASSIRGTANLNQPQHF.

V gene TRBV5-6 combines with J gene TRBJ2-1; 9 bases are shared with TRBD1. The junction had 3 bases not matched to a gene; V was cut back by 0 bases and J by 2 bases. Germline CDR1 and CDR2: SGHDT and YYEEEE. This CDR3 has 16 amino acids. In DNA, the CDR3 is TGTGCCAGCAGCTTGGACCGGGACAGGGCCTACAATGAGCAGTTCTTC. It specifies CASSLDRDRAYNEQFF.

The chain combines TRBV11-2 with TRBJ2-1; 7 bases map to TRBD1. The CDR3 is 16 amino acids. With V trimmed by 5 bases and J by 7 bases, 14 bases remained unmatched. Germline-derived CDR1 and CDR2 are SGHAT and FQNNGV. The CDR3 DNA reads TGTGCCAGCAGCGGGAGAGGGGGCACCCGTGGGAATGAGCAGTTCTTC. Protein product: CASSGRGGTRGNEQFF.

This chain joins TRBV28 and TRBJ2-7; D is unresolved. V was shortened by 3 bases and J by 2 bases, with 8 bases between the two germline ends. The CDR3 sequence is 13 residues long. Germline V CDR1 and CDR2: MDHEN, SYDVKM. The CDR3 spells CASSFNSPYEQYF. The CDR3 DNA reads as TGTGCCAGCAGTTTTAACAGCCCCTACGAGCAGTACTTC.

The V and J genes are TRBV30 and TRBJ1-3; TRBD1 matches at 9 bases. The trim removed 1 base at V and 4 bases at J, leaving 5 bases unmatched. Germline loops: CDR1 GTSNPN, CDR2 SVGIG (reference sequence). The CDR3 is 15 residues long. The CDR3 DNA sequence: TGTGCCTGGAGTGCGCTAGGACAGGGGGGAAACACCATATATTTT. Residues: CAWSALGQGGNTIYF.

The chain combines TRBV28 with TRBJ1-2; 8 bases are shared with TRBD1. The trim removed 4 bases at V and 2 bases at J, leaving 0 bases unmatched. Looked up from germline, CDR1 is MDHEN and CDR2 is SYDVKM. The CDR3 loop spans 13 amino acids. CDR3 bases: TGTGCCAGCAGTTGGACAGGGAACTATGGCTACACCTTC. This encodes CASSWTGNYGYTF.

In its sample, this clone was seen once. One end of the junction varies from germline; a read error may be responsible. The chain recombines TRBV7-7 with TRBJ2-1; 10 nucleotides match TRBD2. The germline V gene has CDR1 SSHAT and CDR2 FNYEAQ (reference sequence). This CDR3 spans 15 amino acids. CDR3 sequence reads: CASSIAGGSYNEQFF. The CDR3, as DNA: TGTGCTAGCAGCATAGCGGGAGGTTCCTACAATGAGCAGTTCTTC.

The genes are TRBV18 and TRBJ2-3, with a tentative D call TRBD2 (6 bases). Trimming pared 5 bases from V and 5 bases from J, leaving 11 bases between. Germline V gene lookup returns CDR1 KGHSH and CDR2 LQKENI. The CDR3 has 13 residues. This CDR3 reads CASSTGVRDTQYF. The CDR3 coding sequence is TGTGCCAGCTCAACGGGAGTTCGAGATACGCAGTATTTT.

This clone has only one observation. The chain has TRBV2 and TRBJ2-1, with 7 nucleotides matching TRBD2. Trimming removed 11 bases from V and 6 bases from J; junction bases left unmatched: 7. The CDR3 length is 12 residues. Germline assignment: CDR1 SNHLY and CDR2 FYNNEI. The CDR3, as DNA: TGTGCCGGCCGACTAGCCCCCAATGAGCAGTTCTTC. Translated, it gives CAGRLAPNEQFF.

The gene calls are TRBV28 and TRBJ1-2; 9 bases match TRBD1. The germline V gene encodes CDR1 MDHEN and CDR2 SYDVKM. The CDR3 is 17 residues long. The trim removed 5 bases at V and 0 bases at J, leaving 10 bases unmatched. The CDR3 loop is CASSPVGQGRANYGYTF. As DNA, the CDR3 is TGTGCCAGCAGTCCCGTAGGACAGGGGAGAGCTAACTATGGCTACACCTTC.

This clone came up once. The chain carries TRBV24-1 and TRBJ2-5, with D maybe TRBD2 (6 bases). V lost 5 bases and J lost 5, with 8 bases in between. Germline CDR1 is KGHDR and CDR2 is SFDVKD. This CDR3 region has 12 residues. CDR3 loop: CATSARGETQYF. The DNA for the CDR3 is TGTGCCACCAGTGCCCGGGGGGAGACCCAGTACTTC.

The chain joins TRBV19 to TRBJ1-5; D might be TRBD1 (6 bases). The germline V gene encodes CDR1 LNHDA and CDR2 SQIVND (reference sequence). The CDR3 is 19 residues long. V was clipped by 5 bases and J by 8 bases, with 31 bases between them. The CDR3 region is CASSSSEGQPTSLREPQHF. The CDR3 nucleotides read TGTGCCAGTAGTTCTTCTGAAGGACAGCCCACATCCCTCAGGGAGCCCCAGCATTTT. The whole variable domain, filled in from reference TRBV19 and TRBJ1-5, reads DGGITQSPKYLFRKEGQNVTLSCEQNLNHDAMYWYRQDPGQGLRLIYYSQIVNDFQKGDIAEGYSVSREKKESFPLTVTSAQKNPTAFYLCASSSSEGQPTSLREPQHFGDGTRLSIL.

The gene calls are TRBV10-3 and TRBJ1-5, with 10 bases that match TRBD1. This CDR3 spans 15 amino acids. The germline V gene encodes CDR1 ENHRY and CDR2 SYGVKD. V lost 2 bases and J lost 5; bases outside the gene matches: 3. The CDR3 DNA reads TGTGCCATCAGTGAGAGGACAGGGGGTGATCAGCCCCAGCATTTT. Translating gives CAISERTGGDQPQHF.

The gene calls are TRBV24-1 and TRBJ2-1; unclear D gene. The CDR3 covers 14 residues. The V gene lost 3 bases and the J gene lost 7 bases, with 12 bases spanning the gap. CDR1 is KGHDR, CDR2 SFDVKD, per germline. The CDR3 region is CATSDPPVTNEQFF. The CDR3 region has the DNA TGTGCCACCAGTGATCCCCCGGTTACGAATGAGCAGTTCTTC.